The present T cell receptor (beta chain) was sequenced within a study of blood T cells in healthy people across ages. In germline, CDR1 is ENHRY, CDR2 SYGVKD. This CDR3 comprises 16 residues. V lost 3 bases, J lost 1 base, and 2 bases stayed unmatched. The authors drew around 9.3 milliliters of peripheral blood from each donor. They isolated at least 6.5 million PBMCs from each sample. Extraction yielded at least 5 micrograms of total RNA per sample. A J-beta primer mix and a sample-barcoded 5' primer were used in a second PCR of roughly 7 to 12 cycles. The template-switch adaptor, which had 12 random nucleotides, put a tag on each cDNA molecule. Each CDR3 protein gets one entry after TCRdb re-called the 5' RACE reads with MiXCR. Of about 720,000 distinct CDR3 sequences in the sample, about 20% are singletons; the top ten hold about 22%. Only a few counts were recorded for this clonotype.

The specimen was blood. The TCR was taken from a man in his 70s in good health. The chain recombines TRBV10-3 with TRBJ2-5; 13 nucleotides agree with TRBD2. For the CDR3, the DNA is TGTGCCATCAGTGACAGACTAGCGGGGGGCCAAGAGACCCAGTACTTC. Translating gives CAISDRLAGGQETQYF.